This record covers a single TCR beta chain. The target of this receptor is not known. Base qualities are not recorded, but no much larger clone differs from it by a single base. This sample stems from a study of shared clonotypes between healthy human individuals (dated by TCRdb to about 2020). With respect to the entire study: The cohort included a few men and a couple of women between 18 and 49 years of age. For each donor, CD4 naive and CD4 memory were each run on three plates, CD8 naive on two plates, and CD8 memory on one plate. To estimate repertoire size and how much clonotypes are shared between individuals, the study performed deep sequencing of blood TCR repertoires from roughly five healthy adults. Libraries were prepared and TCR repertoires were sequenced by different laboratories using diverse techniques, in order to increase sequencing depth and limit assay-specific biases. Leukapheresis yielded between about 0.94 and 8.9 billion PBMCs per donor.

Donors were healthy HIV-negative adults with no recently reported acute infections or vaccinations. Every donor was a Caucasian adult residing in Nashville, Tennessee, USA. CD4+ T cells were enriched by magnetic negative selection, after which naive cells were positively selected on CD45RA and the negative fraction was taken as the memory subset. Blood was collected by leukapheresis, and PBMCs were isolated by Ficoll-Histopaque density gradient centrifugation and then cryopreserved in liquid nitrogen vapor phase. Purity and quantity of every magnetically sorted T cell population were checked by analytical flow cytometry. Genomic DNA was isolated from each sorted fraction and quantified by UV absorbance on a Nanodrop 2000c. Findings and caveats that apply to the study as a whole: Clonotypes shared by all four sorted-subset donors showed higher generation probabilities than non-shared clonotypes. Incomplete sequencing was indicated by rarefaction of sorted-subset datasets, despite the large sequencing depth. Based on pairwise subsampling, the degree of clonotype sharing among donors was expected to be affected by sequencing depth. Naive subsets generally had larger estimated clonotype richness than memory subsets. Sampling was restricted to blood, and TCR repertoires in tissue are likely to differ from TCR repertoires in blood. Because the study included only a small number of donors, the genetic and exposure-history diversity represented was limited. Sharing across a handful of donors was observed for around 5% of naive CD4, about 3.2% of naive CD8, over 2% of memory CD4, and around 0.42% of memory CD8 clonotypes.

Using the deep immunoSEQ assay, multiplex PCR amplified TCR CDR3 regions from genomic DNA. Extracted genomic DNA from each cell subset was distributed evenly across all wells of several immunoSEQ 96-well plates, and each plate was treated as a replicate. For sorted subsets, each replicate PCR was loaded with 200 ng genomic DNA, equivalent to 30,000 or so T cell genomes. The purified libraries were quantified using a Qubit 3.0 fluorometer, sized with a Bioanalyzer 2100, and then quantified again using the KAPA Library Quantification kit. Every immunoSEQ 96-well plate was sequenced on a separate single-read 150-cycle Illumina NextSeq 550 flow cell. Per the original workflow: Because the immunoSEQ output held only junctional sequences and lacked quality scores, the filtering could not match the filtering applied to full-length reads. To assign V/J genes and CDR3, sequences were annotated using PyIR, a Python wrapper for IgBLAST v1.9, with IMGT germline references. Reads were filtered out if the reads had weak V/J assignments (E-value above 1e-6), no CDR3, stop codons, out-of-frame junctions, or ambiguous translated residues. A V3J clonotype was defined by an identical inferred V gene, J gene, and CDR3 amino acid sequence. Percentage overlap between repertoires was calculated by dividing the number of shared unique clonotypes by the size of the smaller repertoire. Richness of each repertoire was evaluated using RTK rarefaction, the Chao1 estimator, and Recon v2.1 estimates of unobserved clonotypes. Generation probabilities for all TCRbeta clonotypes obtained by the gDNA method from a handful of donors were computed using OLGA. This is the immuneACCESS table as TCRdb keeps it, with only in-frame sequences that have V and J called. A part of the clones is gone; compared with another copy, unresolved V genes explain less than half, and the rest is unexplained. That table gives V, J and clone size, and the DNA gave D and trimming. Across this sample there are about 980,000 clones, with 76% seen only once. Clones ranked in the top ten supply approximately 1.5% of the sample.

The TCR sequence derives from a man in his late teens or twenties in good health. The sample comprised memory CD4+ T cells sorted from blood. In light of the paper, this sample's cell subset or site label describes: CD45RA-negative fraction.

In nucleotides, the sequence is TGCAGCGTTGAATGGGGAATAGGGTATGGCTACACCTTC. Translation gives CSVEWGIGYGYTF. The sequence links TRBV29-1 to TRBJ1-2; the D gene is unclear. V loses 2 bases of germline sequence and J loses 5 bases, and the interval between the two ends is 12 bases. CDR1 and CDR2 were assigned from the germline V gene as SQVTM and ANQGSEA. Its CDR3 holds 13 amino acids, cysteine through phenylalanine. Only the CDR3 part of the read is kept: 39 bases, read in frame from the first base.